The T cell receptor (beta chain) described here comes from a study of blood T cells in healthy people across ages (dated by TCRdb to the mid-2010s). For the study in its entirety: In model experiments, roughly one uniquely barcoded TCR beta cDNA molecule per two T cells was captured by template switching. Age-related changes in TCR beta repertoire diversity were measured in the study by deep sequencing normalized with unique cDNA molecular identifiers. Donors were grouped into four age groups: young (average roughly 17 years), middle-aged (roughly 37), aged (around 62) and long-lived (approximately 75). To avoid experimental bias, donors of different ages were randomly spread across the sequencing lanes. For two donors (one aged 18 to 30 and one aged 80 or older), the study analyzed two additional independent replicas of 1 million unique cDNA reads from the same blood draw.

Systemically healthy Caucasian individuals from Russia, around 39 in total and aged roughly 6 to 100 years, were included as donors. Approximately 9.7 milliliters of peripheral blood were drawn from each donor into EDTA-treated Vacutainer tubes. Ficoll-Paque density-gradient centrifugation was used to isolate PBMCs, with at least 6 million per sample. Total RNA was extracted from PBMCs with Trizol reagent, with at least 5 micrograms obtained per sample. For every donor, flow cytometry on a PBMC aliquot measured the percentage of naive CD45RAhigh/CD27high T cells. A note on this clonotype: It has no known antigen specificity. Base qualities are missing; no much larger clone stands one base away.

Findings and caveats that apply to the study as a whole: The long-lived group showed more naive CD4+ T cells, fewer expanded clones and increased TCR diversity than the aged group, suggesting age selection. Because donor CMV infection status was unknown, age-related changes in expanded clonotypes were potentially confounded. Observed TCR beta diversity per million T cells fell roughly linearly with age, and a significant reduction was already apparent by age around 44. Estimates of total diversity from one million sequenced T cells were regarded as lower bounds and underestimates. The percentage of naive T cells measured by flow cytometry correlated strongly with observed TCR beta diversity. Conclusive comparison of naive and antigen-experienced compartments was prevented by the profiling of bulk unsorted PBMCs.

Taken from the germline V gene, the CDR1 and CDR2 loops are SGHRS and YFSETQ. The CDR3 numbers 14 residues from cysteine through phenylalanine. The sequence is cut down to CDR3 DNA, 42 bases in frame from base 1. Library preparation employed 5' RACE. The listed sequencing device is Illumina HiSeq 2500. The second PCR ran for about 6 to 11 cycles and used a J-beta primer mix along with a sample-barcoded 5' primer. Each TCR beta cDNA molecule received a unique molecular identifier from a template-switch 5' adaptor carrying 12 random nucleotides. Each sample yielded at least 2.5 million CDR3-containing paired-end reads. All of the RNA was converted into first-strand cDNA using the Mint cDNA synthesis kit, with a TRBC-specific oligonucleotide serving as the primer. All cDNA was treated with uracil-DNA glycosylase and then went through a first 18-cycle PCR with the universal primers M1SS and BC2_uni_R. On the study's bioinformatics: Normalization of each sample was performed by random selection of 1 million high-quality reads, each carrying a distinct molecular identifier. Instead of being binned into consensus sequences, reads with shared molecular identifiers were discarded. MiTCR, set to a Q25 quality threshold and the strictest error-elimination algorithm, was used for CDR3 identification, clonotype clustering and error correction. A nonparametric unseen species model with Euler transformation was used to estimate a lower bound on total TCR beta diversity. TCRdb trimmed the raw reads at Q25, called clones with MiXCR and kept productive beta chains. When rows share a CDR3 protein, they turn into one entry using the most common DNA and genes. The V and J calls, along with clone size, are taken from TCRdb and not from the paper's own processing. Recorded for this sample are 710,000 or so distinct CDR3 sequences; over 20% of them occurred a single time. Clones ranked in the top ten supply around a fifth of the sample.

The rearrangement combines TRBV5-1 with TRBJ2-5, with a weak D call of TRBD1 (6 bases match). The J call may be incorrect, as the DNA end agrees better with TRBJ2-7. Sequences were obtained from blood. This clonotype was sampled from a man aged 70-80 years in good health. The DNA sequence is as follows: TGCGCCAGCAGCCGGGACATCTTTTCCTACGAGCAGTACTTC. It specifies CASSRDIFSYEQYF.